This TCR beta chain was identified during a study of blood T cell repertoires in COVID-19. Study-wide background: COVID-19 samples from acute and convalescent phases originated in the United States, Italy and Spain. Sources were T cells, B-cell-depleted T cells, or PBMCs; the material itself was cDNA or gDNA.

V gave up 4 bases and J gave up 5 bases; unmatched junction bases: 3. The CDR3 consists of 14 residues. Germline V gene data show CDR1 as SGHAT and CDR2 as FQNNGV. In the study's own analysis: Amplification of reference gene primers provided the estimated nucleated cell counts. Data came from immunoSEQ multiplex PCR; TCRdb stores just in-frame clones and leaves some out. The DNA was the basis for D and trimming; V, J and clone size are from that table. The sample lists about 120,000 clones; around 86% were seen once. The sample was peripheral blood. The sequence was collected from a woman over 75 with acute or convalescent COVID-19. The chain links TRBV11-2 to TRBJ2-2; 8 bases agree with TRBD1. In nucleotides, the CDR3 is TGTGCCAGCAGCTACACAGGGGGAACCGGGGAGCTGTTTTTT. Amino acid sequence: CASSYTGGTGELFF.